A selection of T cell receptor beta chains follows, all from one sample in a study of T cell changes during pregnancy in multiple sclerosis. Here immunoSEQ multiplex PCR was the method, and the copy in TCRdb shows in-frame clones only, minus some. There are around 100,000 clones in the sample; approximately 92% occur only once, and around 3.1% lies in the top ten. Sequences were derived from peripheral blood, sampled in the second trimester of pregnancy. These receptor sequences come from a female donor with multiple sclerosis, enrolled in a pregnancy study. The CDR3 runs from the conserved cysteine through the conserved F or W. Each record gives: CDR3 protein, CDR3 DNA, J gene, clone size, V gene, D gene. A D gene is named only where the DNA matches it firmly. Not all rows give a size; the values are once, few, many and, for expanded clones, a class.

CDR3 protein: CASSQDNREKLFF; CDR3 DNA: TGTGCCAGCAGCCAGGACAATCGCGAAAAACTGTTTTTT; J gene: TRBJ1-4; clone size: .; V gene: TRBV6-5; D gene: .
CDR3 protein: CASSPAGAWYEQYF; CDR3 DNA: TGTGCCAGCAGCCCCGCGGGGGCTTGGTACGAGCAGTACTTC; J gene: TRBJ2-7; clone size: .; V gene: TRBV7-9; D gene: .
CDR3 protein: CASSEGAGRPWPQETQYF; CDR3 DNA: TGTGCCAGCAGTGAAGGGGCAGGGCGGCCCTGGCCCCAAGAGACCCAGTACTTC; J gene: TRBJ2-5; clone size: .; V gene: TRBV6-1; D gene: .
CDR3 protein: CASSQDQGQGGKLFF; CDR3 DNA: TGTGCCAGCAGCCAAGACCAGGGACAGGGAGGAAAACTGTTTTTT; J gene: TRBJ1-4; clone size: .; V gene: TRBV4-2; D gene: TRBD1
CDR3 protein: CASSEDRGGHEQYF; CDR3 DNA: TGTGCCAGCAGCGAGGACAGGGGCGGGCACGAGCAGTACTTC; J gene: TRBJ2-7; clone size: .; V gene: TRBV9; D gene: TRBD1
CDR3 protein: CASSWGNPASHYNEQFF; CDR3 DNA: TGTGCCAGTAGCTGGGGCAACCCAGCGAGCCATTACAATGAGCAGTTCTTC; J gene: TRBJ2-1; clone size: once; V gene: TRBV19; D gene: .
CDR3 protein: CASSSNERAFF; CDR3 DNA: TGTGCCAGCAGTTCAAACGAGCGGGCTTTCTTT; J gene: TRBJ1-1; clone size: few; V gene: TRBV14; D gene: .
CDR3 protein: CASPLAGNYNEQFF; CDR3 DNA: TGTGCCAGTCCTCTCGCGGGCAACTACAATGAGCAGTTCTTC; J gene: TRBJ2-1; clone size: .; V gene: TRBV2; D gene: .
CDR3 protein: CASSIGSTGAQHF; CDR3 DNA: TGTGCCAGTAGTATAGGGTCTACGGGGGCCCAGCATTTT; J gene: TRBJ1-5; clone size: .; V gene: TRBV19; D gene: .
CDR3 protein: CASSQRGRGGDEQFF; CDR3 DNA: TGTGCCAGCAGCCAACGGGGCAGGGGAGGGGATGAGCAGTTCTTC; J gene: TRBJ2-1; clone size: .; V gene: TRBV14; D gene: .
CDR3 protein: CASSLGAGSNQPQHF; CDR3 DNA: TGTGCCAGCAGCCTAGGGGCAGGAAGCAATCAGCCCCAGCATTTT; J gene: TRBJ1-5; clone size: .; V gene: TRBV7-8; D gene: .
CDR3 protein: CASSSTVTGPQETQYF; CDR3 DNA: TGTGCCAGCAGTTCGACGGTGACAGGTCCCCAAGAGACCCAGTACTTC; J gene: TRBJ2-5; clone size: .; V gene: TRBV6-6; D gene: .
CDR3 protein: CASSQLGQRGGYTF; CDR3 DNA: TGTGCCAGCAGCCAACTGGGACAGAGGGGTGGCTACACCTTC; J gene: TRBJ1-2; clone size: .; V gene: TRBV4-2; D gene: TRBD1
CDR3 protein: CASSRDRVNEKLFF; CDR3 DNA: TGCGCCAGCAGCCGCGACAGGGTTAATGAAAAACTGTTTTTT; J gene: TRBJ1-4; clone size: .; V gene: TRBV5-1; D gene: TRBD1
CDR3 protein: CASSLPGTYDTQYF; CDR3 DNA: TGTGCCAGCAGTTTACCAGGCACTTACGATACGCAGTATTTT; J gene: TRBJ2-3; clone size: .; V gene: TRBV28; D gene: .
CDR3 protein: CASSPGTGGTDTQYF; CDR3 DNA: TGTGCCAGCAGCCCAGGGACAGGGGGCACAGATACGCAGTATTTT; J gene: TRBJ2-3; clone size: .; V gene: TRBV11-3; D gene: TRBD1
CDR3 protein: CAWSILQGGSGNTIYF; CDR3 DNA: TGTGCCTGGAGCATCCTACAGGGGGGCTCTGGAAACACCATATATTTT; J gene: TRBJ1-3; clone size: .; V gene: TRBV30; D gene: TRBD1
CDR3 protein: CAWGTGAGAKNIQYF; CDR3 DNA: TGTGCCTGGGGAACAGGGGCCGGGGCCAAAAACATTCAGTACTTC; J gene: TRBJ2-4; clone size: .; V gene: TRBV30; D gene: TRBD1
CDR3 protein: CSVEDGLGEGRLVQYF; CDR3 DNA: TGCAGCGTTGAAGACGGACTGGGGGAGGGCCGGTTGGTGCAGTACTTC; J gene: TRBJ2-7; clone size: .; V gene: TRBV29-1; D gene: TRBD2
CDR3 protein: CASSYPSIPTTGVNTEAFF; CDR3 DNA: TGTGCCAGCAGTTACCCCTCAATCCCAACGACAGGGGTGAACACTGAAGCTTTCTTT; J gene: TRBJ1-1; clone size: .; V gene: TRBV6-7; D gene: TRBD1
CDR3 protein: CASSLGLAGGTDTQYF; CDR3 DNA: TGTGCCAGCAGCTTAGGACTAGCGGGAGGGACAGATACGCAGTATTTT; J gene: TRBJ2-3; clone size: .; V gene: TRBV7-2; D gene: TRBD2
CDR3 protein: CASSPGRRLGTSGRDGEQFF; CDR3 DNA: TGTGCCAGCAGCCCCGGGCGTAGGCTTGGGACTAGCGGGAGGGACGGTGAGCAGTTCTTC; J gene: TRBJ2-1; clone size: once; V gene: TRBV7-8; D gene: TRBD2
CDR3 protein: CASSPGLAGASYNEQFF; CDR3 DNA: TGCGCCAGCAGCCCGGGACTAGCGGGAGCATCCTACAATGAGCAGTTCTTC; J gene: TRBJ2-1; clone size: .; V gene: TRBV5-1; D gene: TRBD2
CDR3 protein: CASSEGVGAETQYF; CDR3 DNA: TGTGCCAGCAGTGAAGGCGTTGGGGCGGAGACCCAGTACTTC; J gene: TRBJ2-5; clone size: .; V gene: TRBV6-1; D gene: .
CDR3 protein: CASSQQGISYNEQFF; CDR3 DNA: TGTGCCAGCAGTCAGCAGGGGATCTCCTACAATGAGCAGTTCTTC; J gene: TRBJ2-1; clone size: .; V gene: TRBV2; D gene: .
CDR3 protein: CASSLGLAGGDNEQFF; CDR3 DNA: TGTGCCAGCAGTTTAGGGCTAGCGGGAGGGGACAATGAGCAGTTCTTC; J gene: TRBJ2-1; clone size: once; V gene: TRBV27; D gene: TRBD2
CDR3 protein: CATWGQGGEKLFF; CDR3 DNA: TGTGCCACCTGGGGACAGGGTGGAGAAAAACTGTTTTTT; J gene: TRBJ1-4; clone size: few; V gene: TRBV19; D gene: TRBD1
CDR3 protein: CASSLYGSSPDTQYF; CDR3 DNA: TGTGCCAGCAGTTTATACGGGAGTAGTCCAGATACGCAGTATTTT; J gene: TRBJ2-3; clone size: .; V gene: TRBV27; D gene: .
CDR3 protein: CASSLVPGWSQETQYF; CDR3 DNA: TGTGCCAGCAGCTTGGTTCCCGGCTGGAGTCAAGAGACCCAGTACTTC; J gene: TRBJ2-5; clone size: .; V gene: TRBV5-8; D gene: .
CDR3 protein: CASRDTSGRSTGELFF; CDR3 DNA: TGTGCCAGCAGGGACACCTCGGGCAGGAGTACCGGGGAGCTGTTTTTT; J gene: TRBJ2-2; clone size: once; V gene: TRBV9; D gene: .
CDR3 protein: CASSFSGNEQFF; CDR3 DNA: TGCGCCAGCAGCTTCAGTGGCAATGAGCAGTTCTTC; J gene: TRBJ2-1; clone size: .; V gene: TRBV5-1; D gene: .
CDR3 protein: CASSLPLTGLARAFF; CDR3 DNA: TGTGCCAGCAGCTTACCCTTGACAGGGTTGGCGCGAGCTTTCTTT; J gene: TRBJ1-1; clone size: .; V gene: TRBV11-2; D gene: TRBD1
CDR3 protein: CSASGRYEQFF; CDR3 DNA: TGCAGTGCTAGCGGGAGATATGAGCAGTTCTTC; J gene: TRBJ2-1; clone size: .; V gene: TRBV20-1; D gene: .
CDR3 protein: CASSSGGTSGIRAYNEQFF; CDR3 DNA: TGTGCCAGCAGCTCCGGAGGGACTAGCGGGATAAGGGCCTACAATGAGCAGTTCTTC; J gene: TRBJ2-1; clone size: .; V gene: TRBV7-6; D gene: TRBD2
CDR3 protein: CASSPLARTDTQYF; CDR3 DNA: TGTGCCAGCTCACCACTAGCGCGCACAGATACGCAGTATTTT; J gene: TRBJ2-3; clone size: .; V gene: TRBV18; D gene: .
CDR3 protein: CASSESSWSLLNEKLFF; CDR3 DNA: TGTGCCAGCAGTGAATCCTCGTGGTCGCTATTAAATGAAAAACTGTTTTTT; J gene: TRBJ1-4; clone size: .; V gene: TRBV25-1; D gene: .
CDR3 protein: CASRPLQGPSLYNEKLFF; CDR3 DNA: TGTGCCAGCAGACCCCTCCAGGGCCCGTCCCTTTATAATGAAAAACTGTTTTTT; J gene: TRBJ1-4; clone size: .; V gene: TRBV28; D gene: .
CDR3 protein: CASSGGQSDYGYTF; CDR3 DNA: TGTGCCAGCAGCGGAGGACAGTCTGACTATGGCTACACCTTC; J gene: TRBJ1-2; clone size: .; V gene: TRBV9; D gene: .
CDR3 protein: CASSQQGSDEQFF; CDR3 DNA: TGTGCCAGCAGCCAACAGGGTAGCGATGAGCAGTTCTTC; J gene: TRBJ2-1; clone size: .; V gene: TRBV5-4; D gene: .
CDR3 protein: CSVTAPGLEQYF; CDR3 DNA: TGCAGCGTGACGGCTCCGGGACTCGAGCAGTACTTC; J gene: TRBJ2-7; clone size: once; V gene: TRBV29-1; D gene: .
CDR3 protein: CASSPGQNTEAFF; CDR3 DNA: TGTGCCAGCTCACCAGGGCAGAACACTGAAGCTTTCTTT; J gene: TRBJ1-1; clone size: .; V gene: TRBV18; D gene: .
CDR3 protein: CASSPRTSGGDEQYF; CDR3 DNA: TGTGCCAGCAGCCCCCGGACTAGCGGGGGGGACGAGCAGTACTTC; J gene: TRBJ2-7; clone size: .; V gene: TRBV28; D gene: TRBD2
CDR3 protein: CASSQVGVLAGSYEQYF; CDR3 DNA: TGTGCCAGCAGCCAAGTCGGCGTTCTAGCGGGATCCTACGAGCAGTACTTC; J gene: TRBJ2-7; clone size: .; V gene: TRBV4-2; D gene: TRBD2
CDR3 protein: CASSEGLAGGRGEQYF; CDR3 DNA: TGCGCCAGCAGTGAAGGGCTAGCGGGAGGCCGAGGGGAGCAGTACTTC; J gene: TRBJ2-7; clone size: once; V gene: TRBV10-2; D gene: TRBD2
CDR3 protein: CASSFLFRGLPNEQFF; CDR3 DNA: TGTGCCAGCAGTTTCCTCTTCAGGGGGCTCCCTAATGAGCAGTTCTTC; J gene: TRBJ2-1; clone size: .; V gene: TRBV28; D gene: TRBD1
CDR3 protein: CASTLTGNQPQHF; CDR3 DNA: TGTGCCAGTACACTGACAGGGAATCAGCCCCAGCATTTT; J gene: TRBJ1-5; clone size: .; V gene: TRBV28; D gene: TRBD1
CDR3 protein: CASSLGTSGRAQSSTDTQYF; CDR3 DNA: TGTGCCAGCAGCTTGGGGACTAGCGGGAGGGCCCAATCTAGCACAGATACGCAGTATTTT; J gene: TRBJ2-3; clone size: .; V gene: TRBV7-8; D gene: TRBD2
CDR3 protein: CASRRTGGETQYF; CDR3 DNA: TGTGCCAGCAGAAGGACAGGGGGAGAGACCCAGTACTTC; J gene: TRBJ2-5; clone size: .; V gene: TRBV28; D gene: TRBD1
CDR3 protein: CASRGTGGTTEAFF; CDR3 DNA: TGTGCCAGCAGAGGGACCGGGGGGACCACTGAAGCTTTCTTT; J gene: TRBJ1-1; clone size: .; V gene: TRBV6-4; D gene: .
CDR3 protein: CASSVVGDTEAFF; CDR3 DNA: TGTGCCAGCAGCGTAGTCGGGGATACTGAAGCTTTCTTT; J gene: TRBJ1-1; clone size: .; V gene: TRBV9; D gene: .